This T cell receptor beta chain comes out of a study of regulatory T cells in long-lasting Graves disease (dated by TCRdb to the early 2020s). Context from the whole study: To count as having persistent Graves' disease, a patient had to have received antithyroid drug treatment for over 5 years with TSH receptor autoantibodies remaining persistently positive. On average, persistent Graves' disease patients in the clinical cohort had been on antithyroid drugs for approximately 10 years. The study was conducted in China and was registered as a clinical trial. A total of 35 or so samples were covered by TCR sequencing, comprising some 13 persistent and about 20 newly diagnosed Graves' disease patients. Patients with persistent Graves' disease were compared with patients with newly diagnosed Graves' disease using TCR sequencing and RNA sequencing of peripheral blood. Broader findings and caveats from the paper: Because the primary lesion, thyroid tissue, could not be accessed, the study looked at peripheral blood alone. The authors noted that the small sample size was a limitation that may lower accuracy. More public clonotypes were shared among persistent patients (roughly 2,900) than among newly diagnosed patients (more than 950). Compared with newly diagnosed patients, persistent Graves' disease patients had lower TCR Shannon entropy and fewer highly expanded clones, which suggests clonal expansion. Sequencing and analysis were limited to the TCR beta chain.

The label giving this sample's time point can be read as: persistent/refractory GD, antithyroid drugs over 5 years with positive TRAb. For both TCR sequencing and RNA sequencing, RNA was extracted from PBMCs in TRIzol. The diagnosis of Graves' disease followed American Thyroid Association guidelines. The patients came from an endocrinology department in Xi'an, China. Each patient gave 7 to 9.5 milliliters of peripheral blood, collected in an EDTA anticoagulant tube. Ficoll Paque Plus density gradient separation was used to isolate PBMCs, and no additional T cell sorting was done. An Agilent 2100 Bioanalyzer and agarose gel were used to check RNA quality, and a NanoDrop 2000 was used to measure RNA concentration. This clonotype was counted many times. It has no known antigen specificity. No qualities accompany the bases; no much larger clone lies one base away. The method was multiplex PCR. Sequenced on an Illumina HiSeq 4000. iRepertoire HTBI primers and Arm-PCR amplification of CDR3 regions were used to construct TCR beta libraries. Gel purification was performed on PCR products prior to sequencing. Processing in the source paper ran as follows. Gene usage analysis of CDR3 amino acid clonotypes used the approximately 62 TRBV and 14 TRBJ segments found across samples. COPE and FqMerger were used to merge the filtered high-quality paired reads into contigs. BLAST was used to align contigs to IMGT TRBV, TRBD and TRBJ reference genes, with CDR3 defined following IMGT. Clonotypes above 0.1% frequency were classified as highly expanded clones. Shannon entropy was used to measure repertoire diversity, and the Gini coefficient was used to measure V-J evenness. A clonotype found in more than one individual was treated as public. TCRdb trimmed public reads at Q25 via fastp, called clones via MiXCR and kept in-frame beta chains. Rows with one shared CDR3 protein collapse into an entry with the most common genes and DNA. TCRdb's processing, not the study's, gives the V and J calls here. This sample comprises a few hundred thousand distinct CDR3 sequences, under 25% of them detected only once. Jointly, the top ten make up roughly 7.7% of the sample.

The source was peripheral blood mononuclear cells (PBMCs), collected when the disease was refractory, from a patient treated with antithyroid drugs. The TCR was taken from a female donor with Graves disease.

The CDR3 in this case is CASSLQGGKEETQYF. The sequenced DNA: TGTGCCAGCAGCTTACAGGGTGGCAAGGAAGAGACCCAGTACTTC. The receptor chain draws on TRBV7-3 and TRBJ2-5; a weak D assignment points to TRBD1 (5 bases agree). Between the V and J ends, shortened by 2 bases and 3 bases respectively, the junction contains 13 bases. Taken from cysteine to phenylalanine, the CDR3 has 15 residues. Just the 45-base CDR3 DNA is kept, in frame starting at base 1. The germline V gene specifies SGHTA as CDR1 and FQGTGA as CDR2.